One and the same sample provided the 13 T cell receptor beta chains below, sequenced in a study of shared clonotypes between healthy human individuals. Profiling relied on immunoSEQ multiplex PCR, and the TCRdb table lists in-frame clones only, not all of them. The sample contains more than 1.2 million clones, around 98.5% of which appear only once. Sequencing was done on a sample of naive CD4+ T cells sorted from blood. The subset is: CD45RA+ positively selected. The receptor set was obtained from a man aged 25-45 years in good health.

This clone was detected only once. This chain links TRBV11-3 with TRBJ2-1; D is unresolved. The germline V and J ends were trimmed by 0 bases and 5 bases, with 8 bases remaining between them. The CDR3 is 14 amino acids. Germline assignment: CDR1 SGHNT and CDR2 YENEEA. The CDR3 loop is CASSLDGLDNEQFF. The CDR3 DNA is TGTGCCAGCAGCTTAGATGGGCTGGACAATGAGCAGTTCTTC.

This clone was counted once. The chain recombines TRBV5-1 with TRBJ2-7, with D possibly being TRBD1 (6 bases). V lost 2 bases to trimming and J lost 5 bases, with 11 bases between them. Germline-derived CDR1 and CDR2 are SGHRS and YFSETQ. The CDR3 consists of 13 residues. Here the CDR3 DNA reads TGCGCCAGCAGCTTCCGACAGGACCACGAGCAGTACTTC. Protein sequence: CASSFRQDHEQYF.

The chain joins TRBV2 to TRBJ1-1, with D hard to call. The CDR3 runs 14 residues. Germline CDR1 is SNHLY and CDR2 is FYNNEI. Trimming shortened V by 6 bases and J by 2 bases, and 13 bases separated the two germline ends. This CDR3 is CASSPLEPNTEAFF. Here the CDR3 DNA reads TGTGCCAGCAGCCCACTAGAGCCAAACACTGAAGCTTTCTTT.

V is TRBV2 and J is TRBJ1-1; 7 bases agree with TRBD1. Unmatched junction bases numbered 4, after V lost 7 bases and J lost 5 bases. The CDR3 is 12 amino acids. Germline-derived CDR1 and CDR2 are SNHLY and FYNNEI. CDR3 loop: CASKGGRTEAFF. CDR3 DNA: TGTGCCAGCAAAGGGGGCCGGACTGAAGCTTTCTTT. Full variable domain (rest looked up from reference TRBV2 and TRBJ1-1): EPEVTQTPSHQVTQMGQEVILRCVPISNHLYFYWYRQILGQKVEFLVSFYNNEISEKSEIFDDQFSVERPDGSNFTLKIRSTKLEDSAMYFCASKGGRTEAFFGQGTRLTVV.

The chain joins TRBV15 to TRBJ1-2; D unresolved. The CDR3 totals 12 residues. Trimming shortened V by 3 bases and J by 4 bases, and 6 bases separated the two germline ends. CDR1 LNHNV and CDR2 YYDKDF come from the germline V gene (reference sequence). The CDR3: CATSSSIYGYTF. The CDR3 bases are TGTGCCACCAGCAGCAGCATCTATGGCTACACCTTC.

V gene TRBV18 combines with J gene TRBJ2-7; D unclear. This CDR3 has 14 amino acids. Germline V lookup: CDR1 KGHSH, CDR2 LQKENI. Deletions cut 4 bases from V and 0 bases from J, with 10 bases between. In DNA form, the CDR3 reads TGTGCCAGCTCACATCCGGTGGCCTCCTACGAGCAGTACTTC. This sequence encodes CASSHPVASYEQYF.

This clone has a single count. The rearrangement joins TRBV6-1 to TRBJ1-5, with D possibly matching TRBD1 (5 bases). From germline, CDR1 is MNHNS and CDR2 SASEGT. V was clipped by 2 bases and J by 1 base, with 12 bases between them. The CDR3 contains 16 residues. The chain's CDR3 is CASSEQAGGSNQPQHF. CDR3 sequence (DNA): TGTGCCAGCAGTGAACAGGCGGGGGGAAGCAATCAGCCCCAGCATTTT.

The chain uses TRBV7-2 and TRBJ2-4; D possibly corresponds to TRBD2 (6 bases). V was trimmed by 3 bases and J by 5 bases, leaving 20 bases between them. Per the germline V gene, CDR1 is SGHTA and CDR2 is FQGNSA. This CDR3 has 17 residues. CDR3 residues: CASSFGSPDYLQNIQYF. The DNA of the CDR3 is TGTGCCAGCAGCTTTGGGTCGCCGGACTATCTTCAAAACATTCAGTACTTC.

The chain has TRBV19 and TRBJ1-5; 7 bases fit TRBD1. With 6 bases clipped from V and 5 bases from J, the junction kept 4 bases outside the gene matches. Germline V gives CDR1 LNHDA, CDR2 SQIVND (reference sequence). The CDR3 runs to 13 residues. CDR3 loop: CASSTTGDQPQHF. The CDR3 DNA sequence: TGTGCCAGTAGCACAACAGGGGATCAGCCCCAGCATTTT.

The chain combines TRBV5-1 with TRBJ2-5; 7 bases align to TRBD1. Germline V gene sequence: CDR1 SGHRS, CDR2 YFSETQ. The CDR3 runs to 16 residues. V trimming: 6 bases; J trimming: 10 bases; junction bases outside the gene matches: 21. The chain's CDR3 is CASNLIIPGQSNIQYF. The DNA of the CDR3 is TGCGCCAGCAACCTAATTATCCCGGGACAGTCAAACATCCAGTACTTC.

Written as DNA, the CDR3 is TGCGCCAGCAGCCCTTCTTTAGGGGGCGTTTACGAGCAGTACTTC. Translating it yields CASSPSLGGVYEQYF. The rearrangement uses TRBV10-1 and TRBJ2-7, with 7 nucleotides matching TRBD1. J gave up 4 bases and V 6 bases, and 12 bases lay outside the gene matches. Looked up from germline, CDR1 is WNHNN and CDR2 is SYGVQD (reference sequence). The CDR3 spans 15 residues.

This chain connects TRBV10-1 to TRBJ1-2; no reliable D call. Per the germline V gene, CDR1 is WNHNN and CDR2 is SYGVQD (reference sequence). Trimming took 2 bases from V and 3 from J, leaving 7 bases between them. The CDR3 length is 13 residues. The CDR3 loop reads CASSEHGDYGYTF. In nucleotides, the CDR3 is TGCGCCAGCAGTGAGCACGGCGACTATGGCTACACCTTC.

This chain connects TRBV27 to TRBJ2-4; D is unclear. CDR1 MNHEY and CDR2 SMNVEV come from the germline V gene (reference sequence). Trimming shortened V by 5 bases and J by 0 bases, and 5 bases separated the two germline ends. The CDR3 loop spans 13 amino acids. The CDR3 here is CASSIVAKNIQYF. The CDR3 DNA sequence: TGTGCCAGCAGTATAGTAGCCAAAAACATTCAGTACTTC.